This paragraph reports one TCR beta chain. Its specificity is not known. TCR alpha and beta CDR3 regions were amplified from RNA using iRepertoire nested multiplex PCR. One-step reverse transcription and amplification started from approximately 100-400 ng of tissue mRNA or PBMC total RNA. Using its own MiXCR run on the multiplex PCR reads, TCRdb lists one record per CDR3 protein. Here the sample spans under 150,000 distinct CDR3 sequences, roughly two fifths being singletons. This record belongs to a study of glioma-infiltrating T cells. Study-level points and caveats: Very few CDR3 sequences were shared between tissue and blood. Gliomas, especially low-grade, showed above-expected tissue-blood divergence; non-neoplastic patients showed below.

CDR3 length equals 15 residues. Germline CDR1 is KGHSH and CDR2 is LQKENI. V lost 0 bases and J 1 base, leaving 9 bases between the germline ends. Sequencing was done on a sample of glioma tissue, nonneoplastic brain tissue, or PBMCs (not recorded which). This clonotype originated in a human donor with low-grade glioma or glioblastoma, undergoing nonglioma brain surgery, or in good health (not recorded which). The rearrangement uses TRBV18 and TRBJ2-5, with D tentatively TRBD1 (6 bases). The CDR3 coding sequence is TGTGCCAGCTCACCACCGACAGGAATCCAAGAGACCCAGTACTTC. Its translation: CASSPPTGIQETQYF.